A single T cell receptor (beta chain) is shown here with its context. Produced via immunoSEQ multiplex PCR; TCRdb's table is partial and in-frame only. The table records about 170,000 clones, about 88% of them present only once. This entry belongs to a study of blood T cell repertoires in COVID-19. Self-reported history from a screening survey and questionnaire set each donor's cohort. Donors in Cohort 3 counted as recovered after two negative PCRs, clearance, or symptom resolution. In germline, CDR1 is LGHDT, CDR2 YNNKEL (reference sequence). This CDR3 comprises 14 residues. V shed 6 bases, J shed 7 bases, and the junction held 8 bases outside the gene matches.

This TCR came from a woman between 18 and 29 years old who had recovered from COVID-19. This chain joins TRBV3-1 (or the pseudogene TRBV3-2) and TRBJ1-4; TRBD1 matches 7 bases. Sequencing used PBMCs or T cells enriched from blood (not recorded which). This CDR3 reads CASRPRGLSEKLFF. In nucleotides, the CDR3 is TGTGCCAGCAGGCCGAGGGGGCTCAGTGAAAAACTGTTTTTT.